Below, 18 T cell receptor beta chains from the same sample are listed, as sequenced in a study of blood T cell repertoires in COVID-19. Measured with immunoSEQ multiplex PCR; TCRdb has only the in-frame clones, and not every one. The sample lists 150,000 to 200,000 clones, about 85% occurring once. Sequencing input: peripheral blood. These receptors all stem from a woman at least 80 years old with acute or convalescent COVID-19.

The chain has TRBV12-3 or TRBV12-4 and TRBJ1-1; no reliable D call. V lost 2 bases to trimming and J lost 5 bases, with 9 bases between them. The CDR3 has 13 amino acids. The CDR3 coding sequence is TGTGCCAGCAGTTTATGGAGCAGAACTGAAGCTTTCTTT. Its translation is CASSLWSRTEAFF.

The V call is TRBV4-3, the J call TRBJ2-1; D is uncertain. V dropped 4 bases and J dropped 10 bases, with 14 bases sitting between them. The CDR3 consists of 13 residues. CDR1 and CDR2 from the germline V gene are LGHNA and YSLEER. CDR3 in amino acids: CASSPRPEAEQFF. CDR3 nucleotides: TGCGCCAGCAGCCCCCGACCAGAGGCCGAGCAGTTCTTC.

The chain uses TRBV7-8 and TRBJ1-5, with D possibly TRBD1 on 6 matching bases. The V end was cut by 6 bases, the J end by 6 bases, with 15 bases between. CDR3 length: 14 residues. The germline V gene encodes CDR1 SGHVS and CDR2 FQNEAQ. CDR3 in amino acids: CASSLSGVVQPQHF. The CDR3 coding sequence is TGTGCCAGCAGTTTGTCAGGGGTTGTTCAGCCCCAGCATTTT.

J is TRBJ2-5 and V is TRBV7-2; 7 nucleotides line up with TRBD2. The CDR3 is 13 residues long. V lost 5 bases, J lost 6 bases, and 6 bases stayed unmatched. CDR1 is SGHTA, CDR2 FQGNSA, per germline. CDR3 nucleotides: TGTGCCAGCAGCCCCGACGGGGGGAAGACCCAGTACTTC. Its protein is CASSPDGGKTQYF.

J is TRBJ2-1 and V is TRBV18, with TRBD2 identical over 9 bases. This CDR3 is built from 18 residues. Germline CDR1 reads KGHSH; CDR2 reads LQKENI. With V trimmed by 3 bases and J by 8 bases, 17 bases remained unmatched. The CDR3 reads CASSPALLLAGVVDEQFF. CDR3 DNA: TGTGCCAGCTCACCGGCTTTACTTTTAGCGGGAGTAGTCGATGAGCAGTTCTTC.

This chain connects TRBV25-1 to TRBJ2-3; 12 positions match TRBD2. V lost 2 bases to trimming and J lost 1 base; unmatched junction nucleotides: 1. The CDR3 has 16 amino acids. The germline V gene encodes CDR1 MGHDK and CDR2 SYGVNS. CDR3 sequence (DNA): TGTGCCAGCAGTGAACGACTAGCGGGGGGCACAGATACGCAGTATTTT. Protein product: CASSERLAGGTDTQYF.

J is TRBJ1-5 and V is TRBV2, with 9 bases identical to TRBD1. The CDR3 sequence is 14 residues long. Germline V lookup: CDR1 SNHLY, CDR2 FYNNEI. With V trimmed by 5 bases and J by 5 bases, 4 bases remained unmatched. The CDR3 region is CASSLDRGYQPQHF. The CDR3 nucleotides read TGTGCCAGCAGTTTGGACAGGGGTTATCAGCCCCAGCATTTT. The whole variable domain, remainder taken from reference TRBV2 and TRBJ1-5, is EPEVTQTPSHQVTQMGQEVILRCVPISNHLYFYWYRQILGQKVEFLVSFYNNEISEKSEIFDDQFSVERPDGSNFTLKIRSTKLEDSAMYFCASSLDRGYQPQHFGDGTRLSIL.

The rearrangement uses TRBV25-1 and TRBJ1-4; 8 positions agree with TRBD1. CDR3 length: 15 residues. The germline CDR1 and CDR2 sequences are MGHDK and SYGVNS. The J segment lost 4 bases and the V segment lost 6 bases, leaving 7 bases of the junction unmatched. The chain's CDR3 is CASRDGQGVNEKLFF. DNA of the CDR3: TGTGCCAGCAGGGATGGACAGGGCGTTAATGAAAAACTGTTTTTT.

V gene TRBV7-8 combines with J gene TRBJ2-3; D unclear. CDR3 length: 13 amino acids. Deletions cut 4 bases from V and 0 bases from J, with 5 bases between. Germline CDR1 SGHVS, CDR2 FQNEAQ. CDR3 nucleotide sequence: TGTGCCAGCAGCTCTCCTAGCACAGATACGCAGTATTTT. Amino acids: CASSSPSTDTQYF.

The CDR3 spells CASSRHPGTSPRRWNEQFF. The CDR3 DNA reads TGTGCCAGCAGTCGCCATCCCGGGACTAGCCCCCGCCGATGGAATGAGCAGTTCTTC. This chain uses TRBV27 with TRBJ2-1; 9 bases line up with TRBD2. Trimming at V came to 5 bases and at J to 7 bases, leaving 21 bases not matched to a gene. Germline CDR1 reads MNHEY; CDR2 reads SMNVEV (reference sequence). The CDR3 runs to 19 residues.

The chain couples TRBV15 to TRBJ2-3; the D gene is possibly TRBD2 (5 bases). The germline V gene encodes CDR1 LNHNV and CDR2 YYDKDF (reference sequence). Between the trimmed V and J ends, which lost 8 bases and 2 bases, there was a span of 20 bases. This CDR3 is built from 16 residues. CDR3 sequence: CATGPWLAGYTDTQYF. The CDR3 DNA reads TGTGCCACCGGCCCCTGGCTAGCCGGATACACAGATACGCAGTATTTT. The full variable domain, its missing parts supplied by reference TRBV15 and TRBJ2-3, is DAMVIQNPRYQVTQFGKPVTLSCSQTLNHNVMYWYQQKSSQAPKLLFHYYDKDFNNEADTPDNFQSRRPNTSFCFLDIRSPGLGDTAMYLCATGPWLAGYTDTQYFGPGTRLTVL.

The rearrangement links TRBV19 to TRBJ2-5; D possibly corresponds to TRBD2 (6 bases). Germline V lookup: CDR1 LNHDA, CDR2 SQIVND (reference sequence). Trimming cost V 5 bases and J 5 bases, with 9 bases left between them. CDR3 length: 12 residues. CDR3: CASSSGGETQYF. The CDR3 nucleotides read TGTGCCAGTAGTTCTGGGGGGGAGACCCAGTACTTC.

This chain's CDR3 is CASSLEAGLTGANVLTF. CDR3 sequence (DNA): TGCGCCAGCAGCTTGGAGGCAGGGTTGACTGGGGCCAACGTCCTGACTTTC. The V and J genes are TRBV5-1 and TRBJ2-6; tentatively, D is TRBD1 (5 bases). This CDR3 has 17 residues. CDR1 and CDR2 from the germline V gene are SGHRS and YFSETQ. The V and J ends lost 0 bases and 2 bases respectively, with 12 bases between them. Full variable domain (rest looked up from reference TRBV5-1 and TRBJ2-6): KAGVTQTPRYLIKTRGQQVTLSCSPISGHRSVSWYQQTPGQGLQFLFEYFSETQRNKGNFPGRFSGRQFSNSRSEMNVSTLELGDSALYLCASSLEAGLTGANVLTFGAGSRLTVL.

V usage is TRBV7-2 and J usage is TRBJ2-7, with 9 positions matching TRBD1. The junction had 6 bases not matched to a gene; V was cut back by 7 bases and J by 5 bases. The V gene's germline CDR1 is SGHTA and CDR2 FQGNSA. CDR3 length: 13 amino acids. The CDR3 here is CASTYRGQDEQYF. The DNA of the CDR3 is TGTGCCAGCACCTACAGGGGGCAAGACGAGCAGTACTTC.

This clone was counted a single time. The chain recombines TRBV2 with TRBJ1-2; 7 nucleotides match TRBD1. CDR1 is SNHLY and CDR2 is FYNNEI in the germline V gene. V lost 7 bases to trimming and J lost 0 bases; unmatched junction nucleotides: 8. The CDR3 runs to 15 residues. CDR3 sequence reads: CASTVGQAANYGYTF. DNA of the CDR3: TGTGCCAGCACCGTCGGACAGGCAGCTAACTATGGCTACACCTTC.

CDR3 protein: CASSSSWGEGTEAFF. CDR3 bases: TGTGCCAGCAGCTCGAGCTGGGGAGAAGGAACTGAAGCTTTCTTT. V gene TRBV5-4 combines with J gene TRBJ1-1, with D unclear. Germline V CDR1 and CDR2: SGHNT, YYREEE (reference sequence). This CDR3 spans 15 amino acids. V was cut by 3 bases and J by 5 bases, with 17 bases left in between.

V is TRBV29-1 and J is TRBJ2-1, with 9 bases lining up with TRBD1. CDR3 length: 15 amino acids. The germline V gene has CDR1 SQVTM and CDR2 ANQGSEA. V dropped 3 bases and J dropped 8; count of bases not matched to a gene: 11. The CDR3 DNA reads as TGCAGCGTTGATTTTTCAAGGGACAGGGTACATGAGCAGTTCTTC. Amino acids: CSVDFSRDRVHEQFF.

In DNA form, the CDR3 reads TGTGCCAGCAGCTTTAGTAGCGGTCCCACAGATACGCAGTATTTT. This translates into CASSFSSGPTDTQYF. This sequence joins TRBV5-6 and TRBJ2-3; a weak D match, TRBD2 (6 bases). The V gene's germline CDR1 is SGHDT and CDR2 YYEEEE. The V end was cut by 2 bases, the J end by 2 bases, with 12 bases between. The length of the CDR3 is 15 residues. The entire variable domain, with the rest obtained from reference TRBV5-6 and TRBJ2-3, is as follows: DAGVTQSPTHLIKTRGQQVTLRCSPKSGHDTVSWYQQALGQGPQFIFQYYEEEERQRGNFPDRFSGHQFPNYSSELNVNALLLGDSALYLCASSFSSGPTDTQYFGPGTRLTVL.